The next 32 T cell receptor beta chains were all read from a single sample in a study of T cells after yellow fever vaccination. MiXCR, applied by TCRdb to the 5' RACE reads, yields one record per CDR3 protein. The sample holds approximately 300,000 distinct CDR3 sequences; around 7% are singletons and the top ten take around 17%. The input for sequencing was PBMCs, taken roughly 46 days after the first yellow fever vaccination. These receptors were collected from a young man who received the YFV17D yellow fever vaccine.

CDR3 amino acids: CASSFWQSSYNEQFF. The CDR3 region has the DNA TGTGCCAGCAGCTTCTGGCAGAGCTCCTACAATGAGCAGTTCTTC. V gene TRBV5-5 combines with J gene TRBJ2-1; D not resolved. V lost 2 bases and J 0 bases, leaving 9 bases between the germline ends. The CDR3 contains 15 residues. Germline assignment: CDR1 SGHKS and CDR2 YYEKEE (reference sequence).

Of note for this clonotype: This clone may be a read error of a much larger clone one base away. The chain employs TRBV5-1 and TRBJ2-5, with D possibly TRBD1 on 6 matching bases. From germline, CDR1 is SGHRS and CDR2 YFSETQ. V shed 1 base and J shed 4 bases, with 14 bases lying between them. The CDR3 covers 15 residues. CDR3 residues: CASSLTALQGETQYF. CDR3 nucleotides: TGCGCCAGCAGCTTGACCGCTCTACAGGGAGAGACCCAGTACTTC.

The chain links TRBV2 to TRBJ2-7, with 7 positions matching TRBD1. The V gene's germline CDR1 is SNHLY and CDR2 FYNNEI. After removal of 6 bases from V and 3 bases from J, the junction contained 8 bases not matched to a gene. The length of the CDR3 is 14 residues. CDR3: CASRERQGVYEQYF. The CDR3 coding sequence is TGTGCCAGCAGGGAGAGACAGGGAGTCTACGAGCAGTACTTC. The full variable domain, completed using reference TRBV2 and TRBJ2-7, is EPEVTQTPSHQVTQMGQEVILRCVPISNHLYFYWYRQILGQKVEFLVSFYNNEISEKSEIFDDQFSVERPDGSNFTLKIRSTKLEDSAMYFCASRERQGVYEQYFGPGTRLTVT.

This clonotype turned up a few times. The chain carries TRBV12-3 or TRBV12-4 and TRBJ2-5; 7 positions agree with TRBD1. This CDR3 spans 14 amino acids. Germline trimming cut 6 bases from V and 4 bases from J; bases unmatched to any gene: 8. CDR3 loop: CASSFDRAGETQYF. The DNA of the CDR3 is TGTGCCAGCAGCTTCGACAGGGCTGGAGAGACCCAGTACTTC.

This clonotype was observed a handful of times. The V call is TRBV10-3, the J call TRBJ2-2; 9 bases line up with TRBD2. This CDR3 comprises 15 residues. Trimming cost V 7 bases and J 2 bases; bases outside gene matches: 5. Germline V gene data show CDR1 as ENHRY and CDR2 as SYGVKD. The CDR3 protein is CAITPGLANTGELFF. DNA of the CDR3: TGTGCCATCACCCCGGGACTAGCCAACACCGGGGAGCTGTTTTTT.

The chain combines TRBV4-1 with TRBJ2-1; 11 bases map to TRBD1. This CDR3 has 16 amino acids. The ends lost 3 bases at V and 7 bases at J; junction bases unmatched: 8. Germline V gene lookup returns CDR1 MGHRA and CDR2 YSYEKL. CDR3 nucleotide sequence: TGCGCCAGCAGCCACCCGTCCCGGGACAGGGGGAATGAGCAGTTCTTC. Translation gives CASSHPSRDRGNEQFF.

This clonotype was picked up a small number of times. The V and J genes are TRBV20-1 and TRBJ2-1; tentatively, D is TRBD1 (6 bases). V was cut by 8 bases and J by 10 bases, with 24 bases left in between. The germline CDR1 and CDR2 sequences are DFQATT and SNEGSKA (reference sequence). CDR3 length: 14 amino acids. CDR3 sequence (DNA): TGCAGTCCAATACCCGGGACAAGGGCTATCGAGCAGTTCTTC. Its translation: CSPIPGTRAIEQFF.

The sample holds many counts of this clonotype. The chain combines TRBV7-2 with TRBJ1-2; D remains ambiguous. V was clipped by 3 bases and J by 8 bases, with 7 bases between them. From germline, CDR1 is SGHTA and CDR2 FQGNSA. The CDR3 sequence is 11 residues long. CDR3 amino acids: CASSLSGGYTF. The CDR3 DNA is TGTGCCAGCAGCTTGAGTGGCGGCTACACCTTC.

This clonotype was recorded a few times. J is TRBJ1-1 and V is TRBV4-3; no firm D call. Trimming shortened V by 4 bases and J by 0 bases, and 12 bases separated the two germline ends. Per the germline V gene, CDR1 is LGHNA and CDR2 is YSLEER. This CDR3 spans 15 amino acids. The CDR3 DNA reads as TGCGCCAGCAGCCTCCGGGGATCCATGAACACTGAAGCTTTCTTT. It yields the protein CASSLRGSMNTEAFF.

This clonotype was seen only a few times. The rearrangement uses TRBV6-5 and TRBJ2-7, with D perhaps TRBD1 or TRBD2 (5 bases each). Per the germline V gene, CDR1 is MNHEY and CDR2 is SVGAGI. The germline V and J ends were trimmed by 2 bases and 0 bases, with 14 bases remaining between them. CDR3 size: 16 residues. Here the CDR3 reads CASSYPRDGISYEQYF. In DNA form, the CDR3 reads TGTGCCAGCAGTTACCCCAGGGACGGGATCTCCTACGAGCAGTACTTC.

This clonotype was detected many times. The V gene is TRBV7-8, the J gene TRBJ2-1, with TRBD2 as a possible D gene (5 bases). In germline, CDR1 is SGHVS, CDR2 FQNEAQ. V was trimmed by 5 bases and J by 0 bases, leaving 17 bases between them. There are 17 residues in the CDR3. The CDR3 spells CASSPLGDSSSYNEQFF. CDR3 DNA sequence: TGTGCCAGCAGCCCTCTCGGGGATTCGAGCTCCTACAATGAGCAGTTCTTC. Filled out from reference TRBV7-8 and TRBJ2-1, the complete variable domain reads GAGVSQSPRYKVAKRGQDVALRCDPISGHVSLFWYQQALGQGPEFLTYFQNEAQLDKSGLPSDRFFAERPEGSVSTLKIQRTQQEDSAVYLCASSPLGDSSSYNEQFFGPGTRLTVL.

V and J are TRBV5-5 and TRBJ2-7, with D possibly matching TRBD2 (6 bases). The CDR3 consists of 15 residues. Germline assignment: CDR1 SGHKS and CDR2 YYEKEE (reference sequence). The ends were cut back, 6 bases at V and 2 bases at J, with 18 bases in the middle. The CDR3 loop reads CASKTARGFTYEQYF. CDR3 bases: TGTGCCAGCAAGACCGCCCGGGGGTTTACCTACGAGCAGTACTTC.

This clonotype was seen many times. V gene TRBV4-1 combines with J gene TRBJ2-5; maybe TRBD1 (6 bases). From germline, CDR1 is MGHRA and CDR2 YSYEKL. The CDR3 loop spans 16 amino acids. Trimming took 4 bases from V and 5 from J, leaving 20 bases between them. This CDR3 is CASSRPGDLVGETQYF. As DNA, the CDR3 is TGCGCCAGCAGCCGACCAGGGGATTTGGTGGGGGAGACCCAGTACTTC.

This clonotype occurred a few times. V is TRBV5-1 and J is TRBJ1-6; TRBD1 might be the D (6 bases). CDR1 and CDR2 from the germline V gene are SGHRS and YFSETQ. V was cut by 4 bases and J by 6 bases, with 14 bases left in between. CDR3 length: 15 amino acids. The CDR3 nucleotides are TGCGCCAGCAGCCCCGGACAGACTGTTAATTCACCCCTCCACTTT. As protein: CASSPGQTVNSPLHF.

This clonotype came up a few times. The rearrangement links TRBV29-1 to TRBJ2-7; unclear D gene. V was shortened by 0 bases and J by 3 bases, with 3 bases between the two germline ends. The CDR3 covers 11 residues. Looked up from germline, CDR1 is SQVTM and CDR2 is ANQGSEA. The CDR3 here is CSVEDSYEQYV. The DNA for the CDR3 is TGCAGCGTTGAAGACAGCTACGAGCAGTACGTC.

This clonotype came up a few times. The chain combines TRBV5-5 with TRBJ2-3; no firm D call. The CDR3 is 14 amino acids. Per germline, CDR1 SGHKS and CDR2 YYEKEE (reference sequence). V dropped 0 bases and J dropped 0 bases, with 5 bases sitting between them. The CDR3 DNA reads TGTGCCAGCAGCTTGGAGTTTAGCACAGATACGCAGTATTTT. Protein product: CASSLEFSTDTQYF.

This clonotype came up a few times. In DNA form, the CDR3 reads TGTGCCAGCAGCCCTGGGGGCGGCGGCAGGGGCGAGGAGACCCAGTACTTC. Translation gives CASSPGGGGRGEETQYF. This chain connects TRBV7-6 to TRBJ2-5; tentatively, D is TRBD1 (6 bases). The CDR3 loop spans 17 amino acids. V lost 5 bases to trimming and J lost 5 bases, with 24 bases between them. Germline loops: CDR1 SGHVS, CDR2 FNYEAQ.

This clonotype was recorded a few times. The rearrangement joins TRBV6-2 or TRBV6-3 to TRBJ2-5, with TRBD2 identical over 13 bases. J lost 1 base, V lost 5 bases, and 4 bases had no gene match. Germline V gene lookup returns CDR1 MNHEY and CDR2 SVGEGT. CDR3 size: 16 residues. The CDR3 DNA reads TGTGCCAGCAGTCCCAGGACTAGCGGGGGCCAAGAGACCCAGTACTTC. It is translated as CASSPRTSGGQETQYF.

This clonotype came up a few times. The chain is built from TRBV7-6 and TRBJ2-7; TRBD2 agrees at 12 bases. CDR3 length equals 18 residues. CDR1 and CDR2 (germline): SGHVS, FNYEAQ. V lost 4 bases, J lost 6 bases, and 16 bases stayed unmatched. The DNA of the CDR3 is TGTGCCAGCAGCTCTCGGACTAGCGGGGTGGCAGTCGGGATCGAGCAGTACTTC. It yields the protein CASSSRTSGVAVGIEQYF.

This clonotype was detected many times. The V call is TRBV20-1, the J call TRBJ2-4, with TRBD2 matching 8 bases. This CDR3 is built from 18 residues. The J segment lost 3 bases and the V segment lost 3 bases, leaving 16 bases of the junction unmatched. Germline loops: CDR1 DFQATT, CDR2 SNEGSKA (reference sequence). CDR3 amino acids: CSARIPGLGLGGKNIQYF. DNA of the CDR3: TGCAGTGCTAGGATTCCGGGACTAGGGCTGGGTGGCAAAAACATTCAGTACTTC.

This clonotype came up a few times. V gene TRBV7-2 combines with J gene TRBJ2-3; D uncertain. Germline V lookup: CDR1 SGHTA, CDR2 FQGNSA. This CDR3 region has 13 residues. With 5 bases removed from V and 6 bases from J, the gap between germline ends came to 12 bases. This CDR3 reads CASSPYPLDTQYF. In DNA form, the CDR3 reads TGTGCCAGCAGCCCCTACCCCCTGGATACGCAGTATTTT.

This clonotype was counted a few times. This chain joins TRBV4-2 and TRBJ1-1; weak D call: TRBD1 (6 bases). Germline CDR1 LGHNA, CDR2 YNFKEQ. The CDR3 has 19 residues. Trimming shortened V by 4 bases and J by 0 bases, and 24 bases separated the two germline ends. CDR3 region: CASSPPFDRSLGMNTEAFF. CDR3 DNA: TGTGCCAGCAGCCCTCCTTTCGACAGGTCTTTGGGTATGAACACTGAAGCTTTCTTT.

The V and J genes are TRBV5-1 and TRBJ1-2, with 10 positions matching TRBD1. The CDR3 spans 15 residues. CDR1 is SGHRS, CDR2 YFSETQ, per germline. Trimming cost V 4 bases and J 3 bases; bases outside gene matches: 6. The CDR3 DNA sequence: TGCGCCAGCAGCCCGGGACAGGGGTCTTACTATGGCTACACCTTC. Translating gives CASSPGQGSYYGYTF.

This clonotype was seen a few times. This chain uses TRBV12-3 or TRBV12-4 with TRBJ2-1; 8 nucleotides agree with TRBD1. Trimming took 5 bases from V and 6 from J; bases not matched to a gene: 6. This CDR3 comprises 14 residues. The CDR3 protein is CASSQGALPNEQFF. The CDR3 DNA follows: TGTGCCAGCAGTCAGGGGGCTTTACCCAATGAGCAGTTCTTC.

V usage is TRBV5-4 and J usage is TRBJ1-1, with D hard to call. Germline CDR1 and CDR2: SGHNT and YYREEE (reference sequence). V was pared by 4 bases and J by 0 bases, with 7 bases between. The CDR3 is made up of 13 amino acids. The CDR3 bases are TGTGCCAGCAGCCCGCACCTGAACACTGAAGCTTTCTTT. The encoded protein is CASSPHLNTEAFF.

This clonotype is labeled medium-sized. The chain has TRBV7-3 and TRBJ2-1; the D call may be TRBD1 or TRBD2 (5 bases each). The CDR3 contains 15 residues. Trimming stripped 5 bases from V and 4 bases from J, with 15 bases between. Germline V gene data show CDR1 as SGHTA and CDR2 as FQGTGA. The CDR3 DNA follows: TGTGCCAGCAGCCGAGGGGCCTCCGGGTACAATGAGCAGTTCTTC. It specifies CASSRGASGYNEQFF.

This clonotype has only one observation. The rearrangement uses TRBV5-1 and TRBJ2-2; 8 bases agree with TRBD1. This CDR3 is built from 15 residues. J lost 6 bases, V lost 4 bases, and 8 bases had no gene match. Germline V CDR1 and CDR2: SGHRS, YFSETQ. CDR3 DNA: TGCGCCAGCAGCAACGGACAGGGTATGGCCGGGGAGCTGTTTTTT. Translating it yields CASSNGQGMAGELFF.

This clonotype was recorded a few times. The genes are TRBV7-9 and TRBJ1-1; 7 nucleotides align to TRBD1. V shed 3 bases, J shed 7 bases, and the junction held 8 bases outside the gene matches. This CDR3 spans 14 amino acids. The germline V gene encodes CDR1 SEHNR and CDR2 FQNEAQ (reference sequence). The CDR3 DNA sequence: TGTGCCAGCAGCTTTGGGGGGGGGACAGATGAAGCTTTCTTT. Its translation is CASSFGGGTDEAFF. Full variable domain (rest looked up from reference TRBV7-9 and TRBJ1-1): DTGVSQNPRHKITKRGQNVTFRCDPISEHNRLYWYRQTLGQGPEFLTYFQNEAQLEKSRLLSDRFSAERPKGSFSTLEIQRTEQGDSAMYLCASSFGGGTDEAFFGQGTRLTVV.

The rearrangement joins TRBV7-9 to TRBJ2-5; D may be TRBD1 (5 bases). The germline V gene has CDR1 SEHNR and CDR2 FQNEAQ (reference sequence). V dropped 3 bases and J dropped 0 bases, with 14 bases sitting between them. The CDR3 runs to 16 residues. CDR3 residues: CASSFRPAGNQETQYF. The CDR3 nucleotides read TGTGCCAGCAGCTTTCGCCCAGCAGGGAACCAAGAGACCCAGTACTTC.

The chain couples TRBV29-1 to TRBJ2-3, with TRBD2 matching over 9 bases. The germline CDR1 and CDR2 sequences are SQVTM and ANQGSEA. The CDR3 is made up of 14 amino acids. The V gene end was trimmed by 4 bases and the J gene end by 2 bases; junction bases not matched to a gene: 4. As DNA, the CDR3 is TGCAGCGTTGTAGCGGGGGTTTACACAGATACGCAGTATTTT. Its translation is CSVVAGVYTDTQYF.

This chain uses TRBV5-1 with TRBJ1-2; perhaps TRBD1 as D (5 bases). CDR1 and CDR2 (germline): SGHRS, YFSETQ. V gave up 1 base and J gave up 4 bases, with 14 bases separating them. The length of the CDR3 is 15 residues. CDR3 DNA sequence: TGCGCCAGCAGCTTGAGGAGACAGTCGACCTATGGCTACACCTTC. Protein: CASSLRRQSTYGYTF.

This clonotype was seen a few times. The CDR3: CASSPLDRTFTGELFF. CDR3 nucleotides: TGTGCCAGCAGTCCATTGGACAGAACATTCACCGGGGAGCTGTTTTTT. J is TRBJ2-2 and V is TRBV6-2 or TRBV6-3; perhaps TRBD1 as D (6 bases). The CDR3 runs 16 residues. Germline V gene sequence: CDR1 MNHEY, CDR2 SVGEGT. V was trimmed by 5 bases and J by 4 bases, leaving 17 bases between them.